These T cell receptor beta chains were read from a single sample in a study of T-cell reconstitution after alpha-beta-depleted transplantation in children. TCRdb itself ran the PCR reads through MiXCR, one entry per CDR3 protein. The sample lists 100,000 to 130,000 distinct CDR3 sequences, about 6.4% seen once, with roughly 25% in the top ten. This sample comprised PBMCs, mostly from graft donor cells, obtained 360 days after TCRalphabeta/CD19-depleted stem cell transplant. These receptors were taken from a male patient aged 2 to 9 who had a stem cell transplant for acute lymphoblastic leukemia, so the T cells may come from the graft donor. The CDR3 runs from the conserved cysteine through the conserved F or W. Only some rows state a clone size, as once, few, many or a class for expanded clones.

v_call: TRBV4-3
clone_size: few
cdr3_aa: CASSLGRGAYNEQFF

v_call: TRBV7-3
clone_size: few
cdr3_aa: CASSLSYDRGTIQYF

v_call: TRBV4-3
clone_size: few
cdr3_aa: CASSQGPGTLAKNIQYF

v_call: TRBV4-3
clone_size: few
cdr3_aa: CASSQGGAGDTQYF

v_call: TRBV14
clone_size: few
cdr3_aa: CASSQPLRQGSNEKLFF

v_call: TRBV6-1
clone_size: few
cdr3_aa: CASRNRVNSGNTIYF

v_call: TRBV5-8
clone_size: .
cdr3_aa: CASSLGWSRRQQTQYF

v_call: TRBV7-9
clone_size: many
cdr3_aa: CASSLTRDEQYF

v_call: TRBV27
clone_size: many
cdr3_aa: CASSYRGAGELFF

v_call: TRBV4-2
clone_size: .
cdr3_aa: CASSQATDTQYF

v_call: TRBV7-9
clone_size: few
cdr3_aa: CASSLGGANNSPLHF

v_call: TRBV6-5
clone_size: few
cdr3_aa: CASSYLDRVNEQYF

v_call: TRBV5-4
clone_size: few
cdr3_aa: CASSAYRGSHEQYF

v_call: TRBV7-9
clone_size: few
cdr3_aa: CASSLEQPGPQHF

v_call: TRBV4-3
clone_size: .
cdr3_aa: CASSPSWAAAKNIQYF

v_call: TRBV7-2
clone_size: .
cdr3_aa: CASSLANGGTYEQYF

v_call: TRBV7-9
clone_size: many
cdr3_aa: CASRKGHSDTQYF

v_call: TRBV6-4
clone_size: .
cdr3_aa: CAPGGGSQETQYF

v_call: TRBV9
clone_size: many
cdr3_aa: CASSVAMGQETQYF

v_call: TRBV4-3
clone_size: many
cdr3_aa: CASSQEVASNYGYTF

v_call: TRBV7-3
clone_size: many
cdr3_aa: CASSLTSGSVDTQYF

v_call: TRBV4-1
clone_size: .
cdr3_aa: CASSQERYGGPYEQYF

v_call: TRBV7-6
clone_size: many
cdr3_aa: CASSFRNQPQHF

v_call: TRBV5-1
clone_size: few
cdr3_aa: CASGPQGPANYGYTF

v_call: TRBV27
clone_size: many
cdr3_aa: CASSSVRAEAFF

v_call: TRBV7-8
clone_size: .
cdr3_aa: CASSSAPGYEQYF

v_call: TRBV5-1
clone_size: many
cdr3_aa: CASSYAYTDTQYF

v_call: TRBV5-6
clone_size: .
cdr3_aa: CASSWWGGEQFF

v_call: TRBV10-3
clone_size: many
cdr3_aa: CAISGTGSSAPYEQYF

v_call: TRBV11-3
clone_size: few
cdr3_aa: CASSFLGVTDTQYF

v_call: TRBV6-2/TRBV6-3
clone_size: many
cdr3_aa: CASSWDMKGTDTQYF

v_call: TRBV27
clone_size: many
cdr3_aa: CASSFLAGGTEAFF